This is a list of T cell receptor beta chains from one sample in a study of Ad26.COV2.S vaccination and SARS-CoV-2 variants. Method: immunoSEQ multiplex PCR; TCRdb's copy keeps in-frame clones and lacks some. The table shows about 350,000 clones, with around nine tenths occurring only once. Sequencing was performed on peripheral blood, taken in a trial of Ad26.COV2.S vaccine versus placebo. These receptors all come from a person aged 18-65 years who received the Ad26.COV2.S COVID-19 vaccine or a placebo. The CDR3 runs from the conserved cysteine through the conserved F or W. The D gene is left open where the match is weak. Clone size, where shown, is once, few, many, or a class for clones that have expanded.

15	-	TRBV4-1	-	TRBJ1-1	CASSQVRHMNTEAFF	TGCGCCAGCAGCCAAGTACGGCATATGAACACTGAAGCTTTCTTT
14	-	TRBV5-1	-	TRBJ2-7	CASSLAQGNYEQYF	TGCGCCAGCAGCTTGGCGCAGGGAAACTACGAGCAGTACTTC
14	-	TRBV13	-	TRBJ2-2	CASSQMGRTGELFF	TGTGCCAGCAGCCAGATGGGGAGAACCGGGGAGCTGTTTTTT
14	-	TRBV29-1	-	TRBJ2-5	CSVDREGIQETQYF	TGCAGCGTCGACAGGGAGGGCATTCAAGAGACCCAGTACTTC
15	-	TRBV28	-	TRBJ1-6	CASSLWRQMNSPLHF	TGTGCCAGCAGTTTGTGGCGACAGATGAATTCACCCCTCCACTTT
19	TRBD1	TRBV11-3	-	TRBJ2-1	CASSSRTGGHLNSYNEQFF	TGTGCCAGCAGCTCCCGGACAGGGGGCCACCTTAACTCCTACAATGAGCAGTTCTTC
15	-	TRBV7-9	-	TRBJ2-1	CASRSSYQWLNEQFF	TGTGCCAGCAGGTCAAGTTATCAATGGCTCAATGAGCAGTTCTTC
12	-	TRBV7-2	-	TRBJ1-6	CASRGGVSPLHF	TGTGCCAGCAGGGGAGGGGTCTCACCCCTCCACTTT
13	-	TRBV5-1	-	TRBJ1-1	CASSLEPAGGAFF	TGCGCCAGCAGCTTGGAACCGGCTGGAGGAGCTTTCTTT
15	TRBD1	TRBV6-5	-	TRBJ2-2	CASRDRGLVGGELFF	TGTGCCAGCAGGGACAGGGGGCTCGTTGGCGGGGAGCTGTTTTTT
15	TRBD2	TRBV28	-	TRBJ2-7	CASSFPQRESYEQYF	TGTGCCAGCAGTTTCCCTCAGCGGGAGAGCTACGAGCAGTACTTC
13	-	TRBV29-1	-	TRBJ1-1	CSVGGRPNTEAFF	TGCAGCGTTGGAGGGAGACCTAACACTGAAGCTTTCTTT
15	-	TRBV11-1	-	TRBJ2-2	CASSGGRENTGELFF	TGTGCCAGCAGCGGGGGGCGGGAGAACACCGGGGAGCTGTTTTTT
14	-	TRBV9	-	TRBJ1-4	CASSVGQVNEKLFF	TGTGCCAGCAGCGTAGGACAGGTTAATGAAAAACTGTTTTTT
17	TRBD1	TRBV19	-	TRBJ1-5	CASSVGQGKRSNQPQHF	TGTGCCAGTAGTGTGGGACAGGGGAAGAGGAGCAATCAGCCCCAGCATTTT
17	TRBD2	TRBV5-4	-	TRBJ2-1	CASSLVQRGVSYNEQFF	TGTGCCAGCAGCTTAGTTCAGCGGGGGGTCTCCTACAATGAGCAGTTCTTC
16	-	TRBV3-1/TRBV3-2	-	TRBJ2-7	CASSQKGASGAYEQYF	TGTGCCAGCAGCCAAAAGGGGGCTAGCGGAGCCTACGAGCAGTACTTC
15	TRBD1	TRBV6-5	-	TRBJ2-1	CASSLDRGHYNEQFF	TGTGCCAGCAGCCTTGACAGGGGCCACTACAATGAGCAGTTCTTC
13	-	TRBV2	-	TRBJ1-6	CAGTTENNSPLHF	TGTGCCGGGACGACCGAGAATAATTCACCCCTCCACTTT
13	-	TRBV6-1	-	TRBJ2-7	CASREVRRDEQYF	TGTGCCAGCAGGGAAGTCCGCAGGGACGAGCAGTACTTC
17	TRBD1	TRBV5-5	-	TRBJ1-3	CASSSFVTGRTGNTIYF	TGTGCCAGCAGCTCCTTCGTGACAGGGCGTACTGGAAACACCATATATTTT
14	-	TRBV7-9	-	TRBJ1-1	CASSLFSVNTEAFF	TGTGCCAGCAGCTTATTTTCCGTGAACACTGAAGCTTTCTTT
12	-	TRBV29-1	-	TRBJ1-3	CSALFSGNTIYF	TGCAGCGCCCTTTTCTCTGGAAACACCATATATTTT
17	TRBD1	TRBV5-5	-	TRBJ1-2	CASSSTLGTGGHYGYTF	TGTGCCAGCAGCAGTACCCTCGGGACAGGGGGCCACTATGGCTACACCTTC
13	-	TRBV30	-	TRBJ2-7	CAWSAFRGYEQYF	TGTGCCTGGAGCGCTTTCAGGGGTTACGAGCAGTACTTC
16	-	TRBV18	-	TRBJ1-4	CASSPHRDTRGEKLFF	TGTGCCAGCTCACCACACCGGGATACCAGGGGTGAAAAACTGTTTTTT
15	TRBD1	TRBV5-4	-	TRBJ1-1	CASRTGGSWNTEAFF	TGTGCCAGCAGGACAGGGGGTTCTTGGAACACTGAAGCTTTCTTT
15	-	TRBV4-2	-	TRBJ1-1	CASSQERGGRPEAFF	TGTGCCAGCAGCCAAGAACGGGGGGGGCGCCCTGAAGCTTTCTTT
15	TRBD1	TRBV5-6	-	TRBJ2-5	CASSLSGGAGETQYF	TGTGCCAGCAGCCTGTCAGGGGGCGCAGGGGAGACCCAGTACTTC
13	-	TRBV7-3	-	TRBJ2-1	CASSPSPQNEQFF	TGTGCCAGCAGCCCCTCCCCCCAGAATGAGCAGTTCTTC
15	-	TRBV18	-	TRBJ1-3	CASSQGEGSGNTIYF	TGTGCCAGCTCACAAGGCGAGGGTTCTGGAAACACCATATATTTT
14	TRBD1	TRBV7-9	once	TRBJ1-1	CASSPRQGNTEAFF	TGTGCCAGCAGCCCGCGACAGGGGAACACTGAAGCTTTCTTT
12	-	TRBV19	few	TRBJ1-1	CASSITGGRAFF	TGTGCCAGTAGTATCACTGGGGGTCGAGCTTTCTTT
19	TRBD1	TRBV3-1/TRBV3-2	-	TRBJ1-1	CASSQDRDRGASGSAEAFF	TGTGCCAGCAGCCAAGATCGCGACAGGGGGGCGTCGGGAAGCGCTGAAGCTTTCTTT
12	-	TRBV24-1	-	TRBJ2-7	CATSRGGPEQYF	TGTGCCACCAGTAGGGGGGGCCCCGAGCAGTACTTC
13	-	TRBV18	-	TRBJ1-1	CASSPQGNTEAFF	TGTGCCAGCTCGCCACAGGGGAACACTGAAGCTTTCTTT
16	TRBD1	TRBV13	-	TRBJ2-4	CASSGQGELAKNIQYF	TGTGCCAGCAGCGGACAGGGTGAACTAGCCAAAAACATTCAGTACTTC
14	-	TRBV13	-	TRBJ2-1	CASSLQGIDNEQFF	TGTGCCAGCAGCTTACAGGGGATAGACAATGAGCAGTTCTTC
15	-	TRBV25-1	-	TRBJ1-2	CASSESVGVHYGYTF	TGTGCCAGCAGTGAATCGGTTGGGGTACACTATGGCTACACCTTC
14	TRBD1	TRBV5-8	many	TRBJ1-2	CASSLGQGSYGYTF	TGTGCCAGCAGCTTGGGACAGGGGTCCTATGGCTACACCTTC
13	-	TRBV29-1	-	TRBJ1-2	CSVEGRGNYGYTF	TGCAGCGTTGAGGGCAGGGGAAACTATGGCTACACCTTC
16	-	TRBV10-3	-	TRBJ2-2	CAISDPGLPGTGELFF	TGTGCCATCAGTGACCCGGGTCTACCGGGCACCGGGGAGCTGTTTTTT
17	-	TRBV4-1	-	TRBJ1-2	CASSQGGNRPGDYGYTF	TGCGCCAGCAGCCAAGGAGGCAACAGACCGGGGGACTATGGCTACACCTTC
16	-	TRBV7-8	-	TRBJ2-1	CASSLDRVPLYNEQFF	TGTGCCAGCAGCTTAGACAGGGTACCCCTATACAATGAGCAGTTCTTC
14	-	TRBV6-2/TRBV6-3	-	TRBJ1-1	CASSLGVLRQNPFF	TGTGCCAGCAGTTTGGGCGTCCTAAGACAGAATCCTTTCTTT
14	TRBD1	TRBV7-9	-	TRBJ2-7	CASSPWDRPSEQYF	TGTGCCAGCAGCCCCTGGGACAGGCCGAGCGAGCAGTACTTC
16	TRBD1	TRBV27	-	TRBJ2-5	CASSSPYGTGLETQYF	TGTGCCAGCAGTTCGCCTTATGGGACAGGGCTAGAGACCCAGTACTTC
14	-	TRBV6-5	-	TRBJ2-1	CASSPQDSSDEQFF	TGTGCCAGCAGTCCACAGGACAGTAGCGATGAGCAGTTCTTC
13	-	TRBV5-1	-	TRBJ1-1	CASSLRLNTEAFF	TGCGCCAGCAGCTTAAGGCTGAACACTGAAGCTTTCTTT